The clone carrying this T cell receptor beta chain was recorded at least ten times. The data belong to a study of T cells after yellow fever vaccination. A single record per CDR3 protein comes from TCRdb applying MiXCR to the 5' RACE reads. Of about 630,000 distinct CDR3 sequences in the sample, 12% are singletons; the top ten hold about 15%. This clonotype originated in a man under 40 who received the YFV17D yellow fever vaccine. The starting material was PBMCs, obtained on the day of the yellow fever booster vaccination.

CDR3 in amino acids: CASRVAASGRVNEQFF. The CDR3 DNA reads as TGTGCCAGCAGGGTGGCTGCAAGCGGGAGAGTAAATGAGCAGTTCTTC. The rearrangement joins TRBV6-1 to TRBJ2-1; 8 bases are a match to TRBD2. CDR3 length: 16 residues. Unmatched junction bases numbered 14, after V lost 6 bases and J lost 7 bases. Germline V gene sequence: CDR1 MNHNS, CDR2 SASEGT.